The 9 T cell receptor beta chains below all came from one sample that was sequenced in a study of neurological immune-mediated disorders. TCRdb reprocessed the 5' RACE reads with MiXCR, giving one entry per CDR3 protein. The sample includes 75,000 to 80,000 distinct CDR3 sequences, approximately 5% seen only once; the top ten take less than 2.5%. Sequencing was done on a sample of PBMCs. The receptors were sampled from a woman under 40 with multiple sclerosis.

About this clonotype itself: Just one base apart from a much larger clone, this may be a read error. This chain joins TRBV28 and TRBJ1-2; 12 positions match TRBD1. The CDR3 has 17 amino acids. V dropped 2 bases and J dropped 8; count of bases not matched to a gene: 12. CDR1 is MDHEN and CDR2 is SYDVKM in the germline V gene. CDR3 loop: CASSLRQGQGALGGYTF. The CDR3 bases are TGTGCCAGCAGTTTAAGACAGGGACAGGGGGCGCTTGGAGGCTACACCTTC.

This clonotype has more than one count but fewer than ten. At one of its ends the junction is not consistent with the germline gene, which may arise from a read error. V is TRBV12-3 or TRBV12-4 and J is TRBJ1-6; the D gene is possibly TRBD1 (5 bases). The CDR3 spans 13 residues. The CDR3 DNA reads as TGTGCCAGCAGTTTAGCAGGGGATTCACCCCTCAACTTT. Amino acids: CASSLAGDSPLNF.

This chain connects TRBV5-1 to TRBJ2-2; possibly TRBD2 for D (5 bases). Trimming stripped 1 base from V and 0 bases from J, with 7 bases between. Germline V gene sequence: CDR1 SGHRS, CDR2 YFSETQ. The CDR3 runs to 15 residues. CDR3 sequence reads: CASSLRETNTGELFF. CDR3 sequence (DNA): TGCGCCAGCAGCTTGAGGGAGACGAACACCGGGGAGCTGTTTTTT.

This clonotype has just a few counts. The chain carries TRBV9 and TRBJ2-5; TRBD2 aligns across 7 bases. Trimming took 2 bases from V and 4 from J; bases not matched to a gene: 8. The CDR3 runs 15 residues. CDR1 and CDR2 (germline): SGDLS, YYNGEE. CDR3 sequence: CASSVRLGGGETQYF. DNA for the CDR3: TGTGCCAGCAGCGTCCGACTAGGCGGGGGAGAGACCCAGTACTTC.

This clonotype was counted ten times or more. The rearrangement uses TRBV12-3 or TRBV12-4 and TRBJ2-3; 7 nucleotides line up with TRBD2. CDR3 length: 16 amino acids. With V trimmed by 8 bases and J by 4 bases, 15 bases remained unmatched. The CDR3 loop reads CASPFTLAPEADTQYF. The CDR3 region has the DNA TGTGCCAGCCCGTTCACACTAGCGCCAGAGGCAGATACGCAGTATTTT.

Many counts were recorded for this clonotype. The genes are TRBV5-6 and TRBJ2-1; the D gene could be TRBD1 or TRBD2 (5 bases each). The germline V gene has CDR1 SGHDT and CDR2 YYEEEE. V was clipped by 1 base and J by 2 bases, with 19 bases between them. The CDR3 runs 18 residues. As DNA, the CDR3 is TGTGCCAGCAGCTTGAGATCCGGGACCCCCGTCGCCTACAATGAGCAGTTCTTC. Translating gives CASSLRSGTPVAYNEQFF.

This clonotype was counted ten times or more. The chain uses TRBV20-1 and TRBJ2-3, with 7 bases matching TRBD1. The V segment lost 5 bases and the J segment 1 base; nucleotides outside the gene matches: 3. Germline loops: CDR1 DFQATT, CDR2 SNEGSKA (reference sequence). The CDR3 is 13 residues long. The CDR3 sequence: CSAPGTGTDTQYF. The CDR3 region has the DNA TGCAGTGCTCCCGGGACAGGCACAGATACGCAGTATTTT.

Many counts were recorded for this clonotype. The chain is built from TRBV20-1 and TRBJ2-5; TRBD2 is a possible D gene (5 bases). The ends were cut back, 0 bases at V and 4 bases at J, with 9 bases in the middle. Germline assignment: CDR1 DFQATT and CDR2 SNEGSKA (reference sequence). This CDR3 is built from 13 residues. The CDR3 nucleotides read TGCAGTGCTAGAGACGAGGGTAGAGAGACCCAGTACTTC. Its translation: CSARDEGRETQYF.

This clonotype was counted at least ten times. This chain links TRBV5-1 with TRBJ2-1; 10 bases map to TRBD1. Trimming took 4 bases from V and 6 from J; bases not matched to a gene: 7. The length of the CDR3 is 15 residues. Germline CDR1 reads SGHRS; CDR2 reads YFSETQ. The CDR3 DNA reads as TGCGCCAGCAGCACGGGACAGGGGATGGGCAATGAGCAGTTCTTC. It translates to CASSTGQGMGNEQFF.